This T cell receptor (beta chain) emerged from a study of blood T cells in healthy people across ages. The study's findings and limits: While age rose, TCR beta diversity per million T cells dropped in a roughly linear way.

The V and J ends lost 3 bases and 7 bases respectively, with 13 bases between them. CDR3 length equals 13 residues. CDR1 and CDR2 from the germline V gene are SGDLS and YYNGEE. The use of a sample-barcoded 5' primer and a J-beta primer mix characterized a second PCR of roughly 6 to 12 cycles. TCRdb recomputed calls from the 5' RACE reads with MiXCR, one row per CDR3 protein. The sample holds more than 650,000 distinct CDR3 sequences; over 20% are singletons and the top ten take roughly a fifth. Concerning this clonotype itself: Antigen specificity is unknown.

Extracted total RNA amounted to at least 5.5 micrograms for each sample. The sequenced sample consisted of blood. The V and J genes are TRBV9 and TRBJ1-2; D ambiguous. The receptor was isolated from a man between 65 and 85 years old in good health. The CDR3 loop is CASSANGLGGYTF. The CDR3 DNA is TGTGCCAGCAGCGCGAACGGGTTGGGTGGCTACACCTTC. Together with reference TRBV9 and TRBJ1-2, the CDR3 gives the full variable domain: DSGVTQTPKHLITATGQRVTLRCSPRSGDLSVYWYQQSLDQGLQFLIQYYNGEERAKGNILERFSAQQFPDLHSELNLSSLELGDSALYFCASSANGLGGYTFGSGTRLTVV.